This T cell receptor (beta chain) is drawn from a study of blood T cells in healthy people across ages. Primers used in a second PCR of about 6 to 11 cycles were a sample-barcoded 5' primer and a J-beta primer mix. TCRdb re-called the 5' RACE reads with MiXCR, one entry per CDR3 protein. Of 1.5 million to 2 million distinct CDR3 sequences in the sample, roughly 32% are singletons; the top ten hold around 11%. Germline V CDR1 and CDR2: DFQATT, SNEGSKA (reference sequence). With 4 bases removed from V and 2 bases from J, the gap between germline ends came to 13 bases. This CDR3 is 14 amino acids long. This receptor was taken from a woman in her 30s in good health. The chain joins TRBV20-1 to TRBJ2-3; D unclear. The sample taken for sequencing was blood. Here the CDR3 reads CSAMKVGNTDTQYF. CDR3 DNA sequence: TGCAGTGCTATGAAGGTTGGAAACACAGATACGCAGTATTTT.